This T cell receptor beta chain is from a study of T cells in Graves' hyperthyroidism and ophthalmopathy. Whole-study results and caveats: Most thyroid clonotypes expanded above 0.001 were also detected in blood. Ophthalmopathy, which appeared later, was predicted by the model a median about 6 months before onset.

V lost 1 base to trimming and J lost 4 bases; unmatched junction nucleotides: 8. Germline V CDR1 and CDR2: SGHRS, YFSETQ. The CDR3 consists of 17 residues. RNA transcripts gave rise to amplified TCR beta CDR3 regions. First-round RT-PCR with HTBI primers amplified the TCR CDR3 region. One entry per CDR3 protein results from TCRdb running MiXCR on the multiplex PCR reads. This repertoire shows roughly 650,000 distinct CDR3 sequences, more than 15% found once; its top ten account for more than 3%. This clonotype was recorded once. Its cognate antigen is unknown. Clinical Activity Scores of at least 3, NOSPECS grades of at least 4 and durations under 3 months characterized ophthalmopathy patients.

V is TRBV5-1 and J is TRBJ2-3; 11 nucleotides line up with TRBD2. This clonotype was obtained from a woman aged 40 to 50 with Graves' ophthalmopathy. Sequencing used blood. The CDR3 is CASSLRSSGGLADTQYF. The CDR3 coding sequence is TGCGCCAGCAGCTTGAGGTCTAGCGGGGGGCTGGCAGATACGCAGTATTTT.